A selection of T cell receptor beta chains follows, all from one sample in a study of cytomegalovirus exposure and HLA in healthy donors. The repertoire was sequenced with immunoSEQ multiplex PCR; TCRdb's copy has only in-frame clones and lacks some. This sample yields 130,000 to 150,000 clones, of which roughly three quarters are seen a single time; less than 3% belongs to the top ten. Sequencing was done on a sample of PBMCs. The source of these receptors is a female donor in good health and CMV-seronegative. Each CDR3 is given with its conserved first and last residue. The order of the fields is J gene, D gene, clone size, V gene, CDR3 DNA, CDR3 protein. A D gene is named only where the DNA matches it firmly. Expanded clones get a size class; other rows say once, few or many, or leave the size out.

J: TRBJ2-5; D: NA; size: NA; V: TRBV5-1; DNA: TGCGCCAGCAGCCCTCGCCGGGACACGGATCTCCAGACCCAGTACTTC; CDR3: CASSPRRDTDLQTQYF
J: TRBJ2-7; D: NA; size: NA; V: TRBV25-1; DNA: TGTGCCAGCATGGGCCAGCACTCCTACGAGCAGTACTTC; CDR3: CASMGQHSYEQYF
J: TRBJ1-5; D: TRBD1; size: NA; V: TRBV19; DNA: TGTGCCAGTAGTCACAGGGGCGGTCAGCCCCAGCATTTT; CDR3: CASSHRGGQPQHF
J: TRBJ2-7; D: NA; size: NA; V: TRBV9; DNA: TGTGCCAGCAGCGGAGCAGGCTCCTACGAGCAGTACTTC; CDR3: CASSGAGSYEQYF
J: TRBJ1-2; D: TRBD1; size: NA; V: TRBV28; DNA: TGTGCCAGCAGCCGAGGCGGACAGGGTGACTATGGCTACACCTTC; CDR3: CASSRGGQGDYGYTF
J: TRBJ2-7; D: TRBD1; size: NA; V: TRBV30; DNA: TGTGCCTGGAGCATAAAGACAGGGTGGATCAACGAGCAGTACTTC; CDR3: CAWSIKTGWINEQYF
J: TRBJ2-1; D: NA; size: once; V: TRBV5-4; DNA: TGTGCCAGCAGCTTGGCAAGACATCCATCCAATGAGCAGTTCTTC; CDR3: CASSLARHPSNEQFF
J: TRBJ1-5; D: NA; size: NA; V: TRBV27; DNA: TGTGCCAGCAGTCTCCAGGGGAGCAATCAGCCCCAGCATTTT; CDR3: CASSLQGSNQPQHF
J: TRBJ2-3; D: TRBD2; size: NA; V: TRBV2; DNA: TGTGCCAGCAGTGAAAAGCGGGGGCTCACAGATACGCAGTATTTT; CDR3: CASSEKRGLTDTQYF
J: TRBJ2-7; D: NA; size: NA; V: TRBV27; DNA: TGTGCCAGCAGTTTAGGAGGAGGGGTAAGCGAGCAGTACTTC; CDR3: CASSLGGGVSEQYF
J: TRBJ2-3; D: TRBD1; size: NA; V: TRBV6-1; DNA: TGTGCCAGCAGTGAAGCGGAGACAGGGGGCACAGATACGCAGTATTTT; CDR3: CASSEAETGGTDTQYF
J: TRBJ1-5; D: NA; size: NA; V: TRBV7-8; DNA: TGTGCCAGCAGCCTTAATGTCAATCAGCCCCAGCATTTT; CDR3: CASSLNVNQPQHF
J: TRBJ2-7; D: NA; size: NA; V: TRBV9; DNA: TGTGCCAGCAGCGTAGAGGCAGGGGCTACCTACGAGCAGTACTTC; CDR3: CASSVEAGATYEQYF
J: TRBJ1-2; D: NA; size: NA; V: TRBV10-3; DNA: TGTGCCATCAGTGAGTCCCGCAGTAACTATGGCTACACCTTC; CDR3: CAISESRSNYGYTF
J: TRBJ2-7; D: NA; size: NA; V: TRBV4-2; DNA: TGTGCCAGCAGCCAAGTAGCCGGTAGCTCCTACGAGCAGTACTTC; CDR3: CASSQVAGSSYEQYF
J: TRBJ1-3; D: NA; size: NA; V: TRBV14; DNA: TGTGCCAGCAGCCAAGAACTATTTGGAAACACCATATATTTT; CDR3: CASSQELFGNTIYF
J: TRBJ1-1; D: TRBD1; size: NA; V: TRBV5-1; DNA: TGCGCCAGCAGCGCGCGACAGGGACGGAACACTGAAGCTTTCTTT; CDR3: CASSARQGRNTEAFF
J: TRBJ2-3; D: TRBD2; size: NA; V: TRBV5-1; DNA: TGCGCCAGCAGCTCCTACGGACTAGCGGGAGGAGATACGCAGTATTTT; CDR3: CASSSYGLAGGDTQYF
J: TRBJ1-1; D: NA; size: NA; V: TRBV28; DNA: TGTGCCACCCAGTCGAACACTGAAGCTTTCTTT; CDR3: CATQSNTEAFF
J: TRBJ1-6; D: TRBD1; size: few; V: TRBV6-6; DNA: TGTGCCAGCAGGACAGGGTCCGATTCACCCCTCCACTTT; CDR3: CASRTGSDSPLHF
J: TRBJ2-5; D: NA; size: NA; V: TRBV30; DNA: TGTGCCTGGAACCCGACAGAGCAAGAGACCCAGTACTTC; CDR3: CAWNPTEQETQYF
J: TRBJ1-4; D: NA; size: once; V: TRBV15; DNA: TGTGCCACCAGTCAGGGGCAGACCATTGAAAAACTGTTTTTT; CDR3: CATSQGQTIEKLFF
J: TRBJ2-7; D: TRBD1; size: few; V: TRBV7-8; DNA: TGTGCCAGCAGCTTAGGGACAGGGAAGATCTACGAGCAGTACTTC; CDR3: CASSLGTGKIYEQYF
J: TRBJ2-7; D: NA; size: NA; V: TRBV19; DNA: TGTGCCAGTAGTATTAGGCCCGGGGATGGCTCCTACGAGCAGTACTTC; CDR3: CASSIRPGDGSYEQYF
J: TRBJ2-3; D: TRBD2; size: few; V: TRBV2; DNA: TGTGCCAGCAGTGAGGGGACTAGCTTAGGTGGTGCGCAGTATTTT; CDR3: CASSEGTSLGGAQYF
J: TRBJ2-7; D: TRBD2; size: NA; V: TRBV30; DNA: TGTGCCTGGAGTAAGGTAGCGGGAGTAAACGAGCAGTACTTC; CDR3: CAWSKVAGVNEQYF
J: TRBJ2-7; D: NA; size: NA; V: TRBV28; DNA: TGTGCCAGCAGTTTAGGTACTGTCTACGAGCAGTACTTC; CDR3: CASSLGTVYEQYF
J: TRBJ2-2; D: NA; size: NA; V: TRBV28; DNA: TGTGCCAGCAGTCCAATTGGGGCAGGCCCGAACACCGGGGAGCTGTTTTTT; CDR3: CASSPIGAGPNTGELFF
J: TRBJ1-3; D: NA; size: NA; V: TRBV9; DNA: TGTGCCAGCAGCTTCAGGGCTGGAAACACCATATATTTT; CDR3: CASSFRAGNTIYF
J: TRBJ2-1; D: NA; size: NA; V: TRBV9; DNA: TGTGCCAGCAGCCCCCGGACAGTCGCGACCTACAATGAGCAGTTCTTC; CDR3: CASSPRTVATYNEQFF
J: TRBJ1-1; D: TRBD1; size: once; V: TRBV28; DNA: TGTGCCAGCAGTCCCGGGACAGAGAACACTGAAGCTTTCTTT; CDR3: CASSPGTENTEAFF